This T cell receptor (beta chain) was documented in a study of blood T cell repertoires in COVID-19. Original methodology: For nucleated cells, counts were estimated from reference gene primer amplification. TCRdb's table, derived via immunoSEQ multiplex PCR, lists solely in-frame clones and lacks some. For V, J and clone size, that table is used; D and trimming come from the DNA. The sample consists of more than 150,000 clones, more than 70% of them appearing once. The V gene's germline CDR1 is MNHEY and CDR2 SVGAGI. CDR3 size: 15 residues. Trimming cost V 0 bases and J 7 bases, with 15 bases left between them. There are a few counts of this clone.

The TCR sequence derives from a man between 50 and 59 years old with active or convalescent COVID-19. The V gene is TRBV6-5, the J gene TRBJ1-2; D is possibly TRBD1 (5 bases). The sequenced sample was peripheral blood. The CDR3 DNA reads as TGTGCCAGCAGTTACTCGTCTGGGACTCTTCTTGGCTACACCTTC. Amino acid sequence: CASSYSSGTLLGYTF.